Following are 5 T cell receptor beta chains from one sample sequenced in a study of blood T cell repertoires in COVID-19. TCRdb's table, derived via immunoSEQ multiplex PCR, lists solely in-frame clones and lacks some. In the table there are 300,000 to 350,000 clones, about 83% of which are singletons. The sequenced material came from peripheral blood. These receptors were collected from a man younger than 45 with active or convalescent COVID-19.

This chain connects TRBV2 to TRBJ2-1, with 9 bases aligning to TRBD1. Losses at the gene ends were 6 bases for V and 7 bases for J; bases not matched to a gene: 1. Germline V gene data show CDR1 as SNHLY and CDR2 as FYNNEI. The CDR3 length is 12 residues. In DNA form, the CDR3 reads TGTGCCAGCAGGGGGACAGGGAATGAGCAGTTCTTC. Protein product: CASRGTGNEQFF.

The V call is TRBV12-2, the J call TRBJ1-5; the table's D call, TRBD1, was not checked against the DNA. TRBV12-2 is recorded as a pseudogene. The CDR3 sequence is 15 residues long. CDR3 loop: CASRGTGQNNQPQHF. The CDR3, as DNA: TGTGCAAGTCGCGGGACGGGACAGAACAATCAGCCCCAGCATTTT.

The sample holds a few counts of this clone. The chain joins TRBV9 to TRBJ1-2, with D unresolved. The germline V gene has CDR1 SGDLS and CDR2 YYNGEE. Trimming left V 0 bases short and J 4 bases short, with 13 bases between. This CDR3 contains 15 residues. The CDR3 region is CASSVEHESPYGYTF. CDR3 bases: TGTGCCAGCAGCGTAGAGCACGAATCCCCCTATGGCTACACCTTC.

The chain has TRBV4-2 and TRBJ2-1; possibly TRBD2 for D (7 bases). V was clipped by 0 bases and J by 5 bases, with 17 bases between them. The CDR3 runs 17 residues. The germline CDR1 and CDR2 sequences are LGHNA and YNFKEQ. CDR3 loop: CASSQEGASGSHNEQFF. The CDR3 DNA reads as TGTGCCAGCAGCCAAGAGGGGGCTAGCGGTAGCCACAATGAGCAGTTCTTC.

The chain joins TRBV5-1 to TRBJ2-1; 9 bases map to TRBD2. V lost 2 bases, J lost 6 bases, and 6 bases stayed unmatched. This CDR3 spans 15 amino acids. Germline V gene lookup returns CDR1 SGHRS and CDR2 YFSETQ. In nucleotides, the CDR3 is TGCGCCAGCAGCTTCGGGACTAGCATGGCCAATGAGCAGTTCTTC. Amino acids: CASSFGTSMANEQFF. Drawing the rest from reference TRBV5-1 and TRBJ2-1, the complete variable domain is KAGVTQTPRYLIKTRGQQVTLSCSPISGHRSVSWYQQTPGQGLQFLFEYFSETQRNKGNFPGRFSGRQFSNSRSEMNVSTLELGDSALYLCASSFGTSMANEQFFGPGTRLTVL.